The T cell receptor (beta chain) under discussion was sequenced for a study of control samples from healthy donors and cancer patients. The count of this clone is one. Only in-frame clones appear in the TCRdb table, and some are missing; sequencing was by immunoSEQ multiplex PCR. Of about 95,000 clones in the sample, roughly 92% are singletons; the top ten hold 0.92%. This CDR3 contains 16 residues. J gave up 2 bases and V 5 bases, and 9 bases lay outside the gene matches. Germline V gene data show CDR1 as SGHTA and CDR2 as FQGTGA. The sequencing sample was made of blood. The sequence derives from a woman in her 30s in good health. The chain carries TRBV7-3 and TRBJ2-3; TRBD2 agrees at 8 bases. In DNA form, the CDR3 reads TGTGCCAGCAGCCCCGGACTAGCCGGGAACACAGATACGCAGTATTTT. Translation gives CASSPGLAGNTDTQYF.